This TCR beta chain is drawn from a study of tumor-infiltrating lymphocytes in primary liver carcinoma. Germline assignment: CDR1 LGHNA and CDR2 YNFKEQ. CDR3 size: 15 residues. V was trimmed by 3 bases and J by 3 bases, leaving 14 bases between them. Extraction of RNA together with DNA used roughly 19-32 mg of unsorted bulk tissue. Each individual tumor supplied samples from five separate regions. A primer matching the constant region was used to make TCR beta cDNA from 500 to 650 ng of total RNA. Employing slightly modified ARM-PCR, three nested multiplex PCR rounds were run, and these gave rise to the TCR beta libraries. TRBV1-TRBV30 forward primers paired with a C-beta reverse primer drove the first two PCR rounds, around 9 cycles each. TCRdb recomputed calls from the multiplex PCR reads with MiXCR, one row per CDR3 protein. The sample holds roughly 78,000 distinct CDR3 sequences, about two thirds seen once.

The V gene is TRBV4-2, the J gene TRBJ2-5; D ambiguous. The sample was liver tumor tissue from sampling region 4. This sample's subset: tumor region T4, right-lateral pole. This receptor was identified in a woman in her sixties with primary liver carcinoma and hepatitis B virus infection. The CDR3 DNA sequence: TGTGCCAGCAGCCATGGGATTAGTTCCGAAGAGACCCAGTACTTC. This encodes CASSHGISSEETQYF.